This T cell receptor (beta chain) was sequenced in a study of shared clonotypes between healthy human individuals. Germline assignment: CDR1 MDHEN and CDR2 SYDVKM. V lost 7 bases to trimming and J lost 6 bases; unmatched junction nucleotides: 10. The CDR3 is 15 amino acids. Profiled with immunoSEQ multiplex PCR; TCRdb holds only in-frame clones, not every one. The table has approximately 1.5 million clones, nearly 99% seen once. The J gene is TRBJ2-1, the V gene TRBV28; 9 nucleotides line up with TRBD2. The sequenced sample was naive CD4+ T cells sorted from blood. As to subset: CD45RA+ positively selected. The TCR originated in a man between 25 and 39 years old in good health. CDR3 loop: CASTPASGRFNEQFF. CDR3 nucleotides: TGTGCCAGCACCCCAGCAAGCGGGAGGTTCAATGAGCAGTTCTTC.